This TCR beta chain was retrieved from a study of T-cell memory formation after mild COVID-19. Constant-segment-primed 5'RACE gave TCR alpha and TCR beta cDNA libraries with sample barcodes and UMIs. TCRdb recomputed calls from the 5' RACE reads with MiXCR, one row per CDR3 protein. The sample holds hundreds of thousands of distinct CDR3 sequences, about 18% seen once. For this clonotype: Antigen specificity is unknown.

Study-level results: CD4/CD8 balance characterized clones contracting day 15 to 85, and CD4+ skew characterized later expanders.

V shed 5 bases and J shed 4 bases, with 15 bases lying between them. Germline CDR1 reads SGHTA; CDR2 reads FQGNSA. The CDR3 has 16 amino acids. The sequencing sample was made of PBMCs or a T cell subset sorted from them (not recorded which). The TCR sequence derives from an adult woman who had mild COVID-19 (a few samples of this study predate the infection). Cell type and time point are not known. The chain recombines TRBV7-2 with TRBJ2-6; D is perhaps TRBD1 or TRBD2 (6 bases each). This CDR3 reads CASSPVGGSGANVLTF. The CDR3 nucleotides read TGTGCCAGCAGCCCGGTGGGGGGCTCCGGGGCCAACGTCCTGACTTTC.